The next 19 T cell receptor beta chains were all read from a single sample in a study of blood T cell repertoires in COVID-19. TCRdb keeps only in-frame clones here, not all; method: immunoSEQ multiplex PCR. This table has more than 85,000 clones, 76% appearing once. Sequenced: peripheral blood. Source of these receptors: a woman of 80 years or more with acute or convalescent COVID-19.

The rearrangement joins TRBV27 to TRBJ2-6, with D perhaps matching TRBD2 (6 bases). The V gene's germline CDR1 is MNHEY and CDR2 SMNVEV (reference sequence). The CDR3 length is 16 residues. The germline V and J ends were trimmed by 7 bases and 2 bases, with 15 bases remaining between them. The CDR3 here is CASTLYRGAGANVLTF. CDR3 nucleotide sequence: TGTGCCAGCACCTTATACCGCGGGGCTGGGGCCAACGTCCTGACTTTC.

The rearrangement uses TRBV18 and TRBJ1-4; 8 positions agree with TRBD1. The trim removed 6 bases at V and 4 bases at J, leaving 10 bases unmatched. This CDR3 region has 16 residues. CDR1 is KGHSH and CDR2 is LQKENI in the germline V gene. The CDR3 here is CASSPTRQGYNEKLFF. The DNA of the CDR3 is TGTGCCAGCTCGCCCACCCGACAGGGGTATAATGAAAAACTGTTTTTT.

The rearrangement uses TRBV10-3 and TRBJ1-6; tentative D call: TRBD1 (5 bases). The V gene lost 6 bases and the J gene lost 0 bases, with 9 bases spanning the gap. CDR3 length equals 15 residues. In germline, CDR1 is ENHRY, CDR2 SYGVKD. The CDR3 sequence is CAISGGSSYNSPLHF. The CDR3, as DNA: TGTGCCATCAGCGGGGGGTCCTCCTATAATTCACCCCTCCACTTT.

CDR3 nucleotides: TGTGCCTGGACAATAACCCGGACAGGGGGAATTCCTATGCGACGAGGCTACACCTTC. This gives the protein CAWTITRTGGIPMRRGYTF. The gene calls are TRBV30 and TRBJ1-2, with 10 bases lining up with TRBD1. This CDR3 spans 19 amino acids. V shed 4 bases and J 8 bases; nucleotides not matched to a gene: 25. CDR1 and CDR2 (germline): GTSNPN, SVGIG (reference sequence).

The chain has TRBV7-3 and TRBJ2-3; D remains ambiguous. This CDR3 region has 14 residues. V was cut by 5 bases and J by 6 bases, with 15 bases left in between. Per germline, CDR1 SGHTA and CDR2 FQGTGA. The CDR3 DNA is TGTGCCAGCAGCCCGACCCGCGACTTGGATACGCAGTATTTT. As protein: CASSPTRDLDTQYF.

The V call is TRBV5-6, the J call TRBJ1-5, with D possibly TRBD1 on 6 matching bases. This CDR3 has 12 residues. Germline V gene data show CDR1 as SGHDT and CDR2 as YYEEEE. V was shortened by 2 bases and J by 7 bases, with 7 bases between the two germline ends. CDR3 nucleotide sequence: TGTGCCAGCAGCTTACAGGGACAGCCCCAGCATTTT. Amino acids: CASSLQGQPQHF. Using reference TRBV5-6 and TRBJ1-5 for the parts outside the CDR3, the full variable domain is DAGVTQSPTHLIKTRGQQVTLRCSPKSGHDTVSWYQQALGQGPQFIFQYYEEEERQRGNFPDRFSGHQFPNYSSELNVNALLLGDSALYLCASSLQGQPQHFGDGTRLSIL.

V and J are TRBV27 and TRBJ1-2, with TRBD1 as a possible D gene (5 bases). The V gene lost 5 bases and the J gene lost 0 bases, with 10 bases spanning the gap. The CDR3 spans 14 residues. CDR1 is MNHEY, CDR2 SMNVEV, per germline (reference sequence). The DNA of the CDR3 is TGTGCCAGCAGTCGCGACAGAACTAACTATGGCTACACCTTC. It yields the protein CASSRDRTNYGYTF.

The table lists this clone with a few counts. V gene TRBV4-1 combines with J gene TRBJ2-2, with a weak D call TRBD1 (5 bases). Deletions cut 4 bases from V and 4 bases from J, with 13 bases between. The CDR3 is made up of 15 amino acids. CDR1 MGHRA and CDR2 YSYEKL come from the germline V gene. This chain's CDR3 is CASSLGLRGTGELFF. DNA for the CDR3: TGCGCCAGCAGCCTCGGCCTTAGGGGCACCGGGGAGCTGTTTTTT.

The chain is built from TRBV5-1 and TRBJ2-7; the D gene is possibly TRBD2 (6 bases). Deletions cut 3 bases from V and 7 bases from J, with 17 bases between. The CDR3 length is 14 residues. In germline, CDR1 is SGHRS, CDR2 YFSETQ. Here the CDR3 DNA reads TGCGCCAGCAGCTCTGTGGGAGGTGCGTATGAGCAGTACTTC. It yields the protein CASSSVGGAYEQYF.

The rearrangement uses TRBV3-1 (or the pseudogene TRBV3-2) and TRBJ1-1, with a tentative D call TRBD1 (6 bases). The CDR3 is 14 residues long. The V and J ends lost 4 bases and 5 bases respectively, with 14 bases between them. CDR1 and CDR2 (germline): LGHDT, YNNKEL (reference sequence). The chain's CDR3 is CASSLDGGRTEAFF. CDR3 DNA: TGTGCCAGCAGCCTAGACGGGGGGCGGACTGAAGCTTTCTTT.

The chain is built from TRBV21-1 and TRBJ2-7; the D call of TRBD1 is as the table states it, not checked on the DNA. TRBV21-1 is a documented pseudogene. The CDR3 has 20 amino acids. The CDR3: CASSKDWGDRASTNSYEQYF. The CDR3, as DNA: TGTGCCAGCAGCAAAGATTGGGGGGACAGGGCCTCCACCAATAGCTACGAGCAGTACTTC.

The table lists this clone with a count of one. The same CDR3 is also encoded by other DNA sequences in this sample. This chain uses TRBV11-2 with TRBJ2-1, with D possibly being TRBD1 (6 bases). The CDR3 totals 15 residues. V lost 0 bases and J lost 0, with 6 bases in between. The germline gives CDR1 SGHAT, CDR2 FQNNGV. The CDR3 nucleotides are TGTGCCAGCAGCTTAGACAGGGGCTCCTACAATGAGCAGTTCTTC. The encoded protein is CASSLDRGSYNEQFF.

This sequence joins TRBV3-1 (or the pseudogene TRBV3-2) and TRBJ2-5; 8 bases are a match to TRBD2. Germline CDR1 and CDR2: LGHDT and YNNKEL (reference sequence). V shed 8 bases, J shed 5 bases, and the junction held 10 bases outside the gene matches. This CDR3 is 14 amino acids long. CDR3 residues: CASGLAGGPETQYF. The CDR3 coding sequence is TGTGCCAGCGGGCTAGCGGGTGGTCCTGAGACCCAGTACTTC.

The CDR3 DNA sequence: TGTGCCAGCAGTCTCCGCCGGCTAGCGGGGGACACCGGGGAGCTGTTTTTT. As protein: CASSLRRLAGDTGELFF. The genes are TRBV2 and TRBJ2-2; 10 nucleotides line up with TRBD2. Trimming removed 5 bases from V and 3 bases from J; junction bases left unmatched: 9. The CDR3 length is 17 residues. Germline lookup yields CDR1 SNHLY and CDR2 FYNNEI. The variable domain in full, completed from reference TRBV2 and TRBJ2-2, reads EPEVTQTPSHQVTQMGQEVILRCVPISNHLYFYWYRQILGQKVEFLVSFYNNEISEKSEIFDDQFSVERPDGSNFTLKIRSTKLEDSAMYFCASSLRRLAGDTGELFFGEGSRLTVL.

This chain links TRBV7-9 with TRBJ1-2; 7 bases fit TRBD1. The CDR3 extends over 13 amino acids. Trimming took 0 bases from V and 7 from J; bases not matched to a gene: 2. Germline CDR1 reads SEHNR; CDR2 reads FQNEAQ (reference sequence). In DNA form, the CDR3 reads TGTGCCAGCAGCTTAGCGACAGGGTCTGGCTACACCTTC. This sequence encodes CASSLATGSGYTF.

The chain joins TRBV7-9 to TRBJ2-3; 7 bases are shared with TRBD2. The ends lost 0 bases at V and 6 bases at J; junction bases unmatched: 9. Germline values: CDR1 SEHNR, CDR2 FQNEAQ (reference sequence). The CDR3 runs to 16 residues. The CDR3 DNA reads TGTGCCAGCAGCTTAGCGTCCGGACTAGGGGCCGATACGCAGTATTTT. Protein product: CASSLASGLGADTQYF. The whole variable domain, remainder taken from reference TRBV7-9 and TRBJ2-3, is DTGVSQNPRHKITKRGQNVTFRCDPISEHNRLYWYRQTLGQGPEFLTYFQNEAQLEKSRLLSDRFSAERPKGSFSTLEIQRTEQGDSAMYLCASSLASGLGADTQYFGPGTRLTVL.

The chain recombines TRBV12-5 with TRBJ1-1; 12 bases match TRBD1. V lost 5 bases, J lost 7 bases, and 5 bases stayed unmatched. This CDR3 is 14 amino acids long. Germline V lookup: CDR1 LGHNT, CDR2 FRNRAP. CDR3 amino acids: CASGPGQGANEAFF. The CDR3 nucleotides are TGTGCTAGTGGTCCGGGACAGGGGGCGAATGAAGCTTTCTTT.

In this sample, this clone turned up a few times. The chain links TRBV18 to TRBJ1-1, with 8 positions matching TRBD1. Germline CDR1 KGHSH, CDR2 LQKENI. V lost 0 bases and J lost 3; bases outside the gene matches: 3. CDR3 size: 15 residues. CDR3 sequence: CASSPPGRGHTEAFF. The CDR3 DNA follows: TGTGCCAGCTCACCACCGGGCAGGGGGCACACTGAAGCTTTCTTT.

CDR3 in amino acids: CASSRDRGGHQPQHF. The CDR3 DNA follows: TGTGCCAGCAGCCGGGACAGGGGCGGCCATCAGCCCCAGCATTTT. The rearrangement links TRBV5-6 to TRBJ1-5; 10 nucleotides match TRBD1. V lost 4 bases to trimming and J lost 5 bases; unmatched junction nucleotides: 6. Germline V gene sequence: CDR1 SGHDT, CDR2 YYEEEE. The CDR3 runs to 15 residues.